The clone carrying this T cell receptor beta chain was seen only once. The data belong to a study of identifying expanded T cells in peripheral blood. Data came from immunoSEQ multiplex PCR; TCRdb stores just in-frame clones and leaves some out. The sample shows approximately 92,000 clones, roughly 84% of them seen only once. V lost 2 bases and J 0 bases, leaving 17 bases between the germline ends. Per germline, CDR1 SGHRS and CDR2 YFSETQ. The CDR3 is 17 residues long. The TCR was taken from a person between 18 and 75 years old in good health. The material sequenced was blood. This chain joins TRBV5-1 and TRBJ1-2; D ambiguous. CDR3 sequence (DNA): TGCGCCAGCAGCTTTCGTCCGGTCCCCAGCTCTAACTATGGCTACACCTTC. Residues: CASSFRPVPSSNYGYTF.